This T cell receptor (beta chain) was identified in a study of early T cells in non-severe SARS-CoV-2 infection listed by TCRdb under 2021. About the investigation overall: Bulk RNA from unsorted whole blood was used for TCR sequencing, so alpha and beta chains could not be paired.

To prepare the library, 5' RACE was applied. The sequencer listed for this sample is NextSeq 500. Unique molecular identifiers were attached to individual cDNA molecules in the TCR library protocol so that sequencing error and PCR bias could be corrected. Both TCR alpha and beta chains were sequenced, and tight co-correlation was observed between alpha and beta sequence abundances in each sample. The published analysis was carried out like this. Decombinator V4 was used to annotate TCR sequences for V gene, J gene and CDR3. Expanded TCRs were defined as changing significantly between any two time points under a Poisson model with p below 0.0001. TCR abundances were normalised to the total number of TCRs sequenced in each sample and reported as counts per million. MAIT TCRs were defined by TRAV1-2 paired with TRAJ12, TRAJ20 or TRAJ33, and iNKT TCRs by TRAV10 paired with TRAJ18. VDJdb, accessed 1 November 2021, was searched for CMV, EBV and SARS-CoV-2 annotated TCRs, excluding TCRs annotated for multiple antigens. TCRdb reprocessing: public reads trimmed at Q25 with fastp, clones called with MiXCR, in-frame beta chains kept. For every CDR3 protein sequence, its rows merge into one entry that carries the most common genes and DNA. The V and J calls shown here were made by TCRdb, not taken from the authors' results. The sample records tens of thousands of distinct CDR3 sequences, 10% of which are singletons. Together, the top ten hold around 8% of the sample.

Based on the germline V gene, the CDR1 and CDR2 sequences are MNHEY and SVGEGT. The junction shows trimming of 4 bases on V and 6 bases on J, plus 12 bases between the germline ends. Taken from cysteine to phenylalanine, the CDR3 has 14 residues. The CDR3 DNA has 42 bases and is translated from base 1. The study was a case-control design nested within a healthcare worker cohort in London, UK, with weekly nasopharyngeal swab PCR tests and blood sampling. Healthcare workers were enrolled in the week of the UK lockdown, from 23 to 31 March 2020, and were followed every week for up to roughly 16 weeks. General conclusions and limits of the study: VDJdb matching was skewed toward anti-spike CD8 responses and likely underestimated virus-specific expansions, missing private and CD4 specificities.

About this clonotype itself: Its antigen is currently not known. The sample holds no much larger clone one base away, and base qualities are not on file.

Sequencing used whole blood, obtained at baseline. Recombination linked TRBV6-2 or TRBV6-3 to TRBJ2-2; perhaps TRBD1 is the D gene, with 5 bases matching. This receptor was taken from an adult who was a healthcare worker with PCR-confirmed SARS-CoV-2 infection or an uninfected control (not recorded which). The CDR3 protein sequence reads: CASSFDSIAGELFF. Read as DNA, the sequence is TGTGCCAGCAGTTTTGACAGCATCGCCGGGGAGCTGTTTTTT.